The rows below give T cell receptor beta chains drawn from one sample of a study of identical twins. In TCRdb, the 5' RACE reads were re-called with MiXCR into one record per CDR3 protein. The sample lists roughly 240,000 distinct CDR3 sequences; 7% were seen once. The same data also went into a second study, on yellow fever vaccine responses in identical twins.

Sequencing used memory (CD45RO+) T cells sorted from blood. The receptors here all came from a young woman in good health. The CDR3 runs from the conserved cysteine through the conserved F or W. The D gene is left open where the match is weak. The listing skips clone size in some rows; elsewhere it reads once, few, many or a size class.

TRBV9	.	TRBJ2-5	many	TGTGCCAGCAGCGTAGCTGGGGGACATCAAGGCGAGACCCAGTACTTC	CASSVAGGHQGETQYF
TRBV5-5	.	TRBJ2-7	.	TGTGCCAGCAGCTTGGCCCTGGGGGCAGGCCCCAACTACTACGAGCAGTACTTC	CASSLALGAGPNYYEQYF
TRBV15	.	TRBJ2-5	many	TGTGCCACCAGCAGAGACCCGAGACCAGGGACTGGGGAGACCCAGTACTTC	CATSRDPRPGTGETQYF
TRBV5-1	TRBD1	TRBJ2-2	many	TGCGCCAGCAGCTCCAGACCGGACAGGGGGCTTGTTCGTGGCGGGGAGCTGTTTTTT	CASSSRPDRGLVRGGELFF
TRBV7-8	TRBD1	TRBJ1-6	many	TGTGCCAGCAGCTTAGCGTACAGGGGAATAGATTATCCCCACTTT	CASSLAYRGIDYPHF
TRBV5-1	TRBD1	TRBJ2-7	.	TGCGCCAGCAGCTTTCAAATCCCCTCGGGACAGGGGCGACTCAACTATTACGAGCAGTACTTC	CASSFQIPSGQGRLNYYEQYF
TRBV5-5	.	TRBJ1-5	few	TGTGCCAGCAGCTTCCGGGGGAACAATCAGCCCCAGCATTTT	CASSFRGNNQPQHF
TRBV5-1	.	TRBJ2-1	many	TGCGCCAGCAGCTTGGGGCGTGAGCAGTTCTTC	CASSLGREQFF
TRBV25-1	.	TRBJ2-5	many	TGTGCCAGCGGGCGTGGGTACCAAGAGACCCAGTACTTC	CASGRGYQETQYF
TRBV5-1	.	TRBJ2-1	many	TGCGCCAGCAGCTTGGAACTAGCTGGCTACAATGAGCAGTTCTTC	CASSLELAGYNEQFF
TRBV20-1	.	TRBJ2-1	many	TGCAGTCAAGAGGGGTTCTACAATGAGCAGTTCTTC	CSQEGFYNEQFF
TRBV2	.	TRBJ2-3	few	TGTGCCAGCAGTGTGGACTACACAGATACGCAGTATTTT	CASSVDYTDTQYF
TRBV10-3	.	TRBJ2-7	few	TGTGCCGCACGGGAGTCCGACTACGAGCAGTACTTC	CAARESDYEQYF
TRBV20-1	.	TRBJ2-7	.	TGCAGTGCTAGAGGGGCCCTTTCGGAGAGCGACGAGCAGTACTTC	CSARGALSESDEQYF
TRBV9	.	TRBJ1-6	many	TGTGCCAGCACCAACGGCCGAGTTTCGGGAGGTTCACCCCTCCACTTT	CASTNGRVSGGSPLHF
TRBV5-1	TRBD1	TRBJ2-1	many	TGCGCCAGCAGCTTGGAGGGACAGGGAGTTGAGCAGTTCTTC	CASSLEGQGVEQFF
TRBV29-1	.	TRBJ2-1	.	TGCAGCGTTGATGGCCACATAGACTTGGGATACAATGAGCAGTTCTTC	CSVDGHIDLGYNEQFF
TRBV11-2	TRBD2	TRBJ2-1	.	TGTGCCAGCAGCGAGGGGCGGGGGACCTACAATGAGCAGTTCTTC	CASSEGRGTYNEQFF
TRBV4-1	TRBD1	TRBJ1-4	few	TGCGCCAGCAGCCAAGTACGACAGGGGAGGGGGAATGAAAAACTGTTTTTT	CASSQVRQGRGNEKLFF
TRBV6-1	TRBD1	TRBJ1-3	few	TGTGCCAGCAGTAGAGGACAGGGGTTCGTAGTTGGAAACACCATATATTTT	CASSRGQGFVVGNTIYF
TRBV20-1	.	TRBJ2-7	.	TGCAGTGCTAGGGAGGGTTCAGGCGAGCAGTACTTC	CSAREGSGEQYF
TRBV7-3	TRBD1	TRBJ1-6	.	TGTGCCAGCAGCTTAACTGCCCCAGGGGGTGGCTCACCCCTCCACTTT	CASSLTAPGGGSPLHF
TRBV5-1	.	TRBJ2-1	many	TGCGCCAGCAGCTTGGCCCCCGGAGAATACAATGAGCAGTTCTTC	CASSLAPGEYNEQFF
TRBV6-1	TRBD1	TRBJ1-5	many	TGTGCCAGCAGACCCGACAGGGGGAGCAATCAGCCCCAGCATTTT	CASRPDRGSNQPQHF
TRBV20-1	TRBD2	TRBJ2-7	few	TGCAGTGCTAGCGCTCCGCCGGGACTAGCGGGAGGTAGCTCCTACGAGCAGTACTTC	CSASAPPGLAGGSSYEQYF
TRBV6-1	TRBD2	TRBJ2-2	many	TGTGCCAGCAGTGGACTAGCGGGAGGCCACCGGGAGCTGTTTTTT	CASSGLAGGHRELFF
TRBV20-1	TRBD2	TRBJ2-1	many	TGCAGTGCTAGCATTGGGACTAGTCGCGGTTACGAGCAGTTCTTC	CSASIGTSRGYEQFF
TRBV9	TRBD2	TRBJ2-1	few	TGTGCCAGCAGCGTAGCCTCAACTAGCGGGAGGTGGAATGAGCAGTTCTTC	CASSVASTSGRWNEQFF